The rows below give T cell receptor beta chains drawn from one sample of a study of T cells in Graves' hyperthyroidism and ophthalmopathy. TCRdb re-analysed the multiplex PCR reads in MiXCR, keeping a single row per CDR3 protein. This table has roughly 560,000 distinct CDR3 sequences, about 14% appearing once. The sample was blood. The receptors derive from a woman aged 40 to 50 with Graves' ophthalmopathy. The CDR3 runs from the conserved cysteine through the conserved F or W. D genes are given only for firm matches. Rows may omit the clone size; those that give it use once, few, many or a size class.

cdr3_nt: TGTGCCAGCAGTCAAAACGGGGGCACTGAAGCTTTCTTT; cdr3_aa: CASSQNGGTEAFF; j_call: TRBJ1-1; clone_size: many; d_call: NA; cdr3_length: 13; v_call: TRBV12-3/TRBV12-4
cdr3_nt: TGTGCCAGCAGTCGGGGACAGAGCACCGGGGAGCTGTTTTTT; cdr3_aa: CASSRGQSTGELFF; j_call: TRBJ2-2; clone_size: many; d_call: TRBD1; cdr3_length: 14; v_call: TRBV12-3/TRBV12-4
cdr3_nt: TGTGCCAGCAGTACTGACCCGACAGAATTTCAGCCCCAGCATTTT; cdr3_aa: CASSTDPTEFQPQHF; j_call: TRBJ1-5; clone_size: few; d_call: NA; cdr3_length: 15; v_call: TRBV6-2/TRBV6-3
cdr3_nt: TGTGCCAGCAGCCTGGGGGCGCGTGGCACCGGGGAGCTGTTTTTT; cdr3_aa: CASSLGARGTGELFF; j_call: TRBJ2-2; clone_size: NA; d_call: NA; cdr3_length: 15; v_call: TRBV14
cdr3_nt: TGTGCCAGCAGTGGGCTAGCGGGAGATATTACGGTACAAGAGACCCAGTACTTC; cdr3_aa: CASSGLAGDITVQETQYF; j_call: TRBJ2-5; clone_size: NA; d_call: TRBD2; cdr3_length: 18; v_call: TRBV6-1
cdr3_nt: TGTGCCAGCAGTTCGAGACGGTCGGATCAGCCCCAGCATTTT; cdr3_aa: CASSSRRSDQPQHF; j_call: TRBJ1-5; clone_size: many; d_call: NA; cdr3_length: 14; v_call: TRBV12-3/TRBV12-4
cdr3_nt: TGTGCCAGCAGCTTAGTAAGCCCCCCAGGGCCCCAGCATTTT; cdr3_aa: CASSLVSPPGPQHF; j_call: TRBJ1-5; clone_size: NA; d_call: NA; cdr3_length: 14; v_call: TRBV7-2
cdr3_nt: TGTGCCAGCAGCCAAGAGGAGGGTATGAACACTGAAGCTTTCTTT; cdr3_aa: CASSQEEGMNTEAFF; j_call: TRBJ1-1; clone_size: few; d_call: NA; cdr3_length: 15; v_call: TRBV4-2
cdr3_nt: TGTGCCAGCACCTGGACAGGGGGACCCGGGACTAGCGGGTCCTACGAGCAGTACTTC; cdr3_aa: CASTWTGGPGTSGSYEQYF; j_call: TRBJ2-7; clone_size: NA; d_call: TRBD2; cdr3_length: 19; v_call: TRBV6-2/TRBV6-3
cdr3_nt: TGTGCCACCAGCAGAACGCGAGGTGTATACGAGCAGTACTTC; cdr3_aa: CATSRTRGVYEQYF; j_call: TRBJ2-7; clone_size: many; d_call: NA; cdr3_length: 14; v_call: TRBV15
cdr3_nt: TGTGCCACCAGCACAGGGTACAGCGGGGAGCTGTTTTTT; cdr3_aa: CATSTGYSGELFF; j_call: TRBJ2-2; clone_size: many; d_call: NA; cdr3_length: 13; v_call: TRBV24-1
cdr3_nt: TGTGCCAGCAATCCCGCTGAGAACACTGAAGCTTTCTTT; cdr3_aa: CASNPAENTEAFF; j_call: TRBJ1-1; clone_size: NA; d_call: NA; cdr3_length: 13; v_call: TRBV6-5
cdr3_nt: TGTGCCGGTGTATCGAACACCGGGGAGCTGTTTTTT; cdr3_aa: CAGVSNTGELFF; j_call: TRBJ2-2; clone_size: many; d_call: NA; cdr3_length: 12; v_call: TRBV28
cdr3_nt: TGTGCCAGTAGTAGAATGAATAGCCTAGACCAGCCCCAGCATTTT; cdr3_aa: CASSRMNSLDQPQHF; j_call: TRBJ1-5; clone_size: many; d_call: NA; cdr3_length: 15; v_call: TRBV19
cdr3_nt: TGTGCCAGCAGCTTAGCCGTTAATAGCAATCAGCCCCAGCATTTT; cdr3_aa: CASSLAVNSNQPQHF; j_call: TRBJ1-5; clone_size: few; d_call: NA; cdr3_length: 15; v_call: TRBV7-6
cdr3_nt: TGTGCCAGCAGTTTATCCGCACAGAGCAGCAATCAGCCCCAGCATTTT; cdr3_aa: CASSLSAQSSNQPQHF; j_call: TRBJ1-5; clone_size: once; d_call: NA; cdr3_length: 16; v_call: TRBV28
cdr3_nt: TGTGCCAGCAAGTTTACCAAGGGACCCCTCAGTGGCGAGCAGTACTTC; cdr3_aa: CASKFTKGPLSGEQYF; j_call: TRBJ2-7; clone_size: many; d_call: NA; cdr3_length: 16; v_call: TRBV6-2/TRBV6-3
cdr3_nt: TGTGCCAGCAGTTTCGCCCGGGAAGACTACGAGCAGTACTTC; cdr3_aa: CASSFAREDYEQYF; j_call: TRBJ2-7; clone_size: many; d_call: NA; cdr3_length: 14; v_call: TRBV12-3/TRBV12-4
cdr3_nt: TGTGCCAGCAGCTTAGCCGGGGACAGGGCTGATTTGCCCCTCCACTTT; cdr3_aa: CASSLAGDRADLPLHF; j_call: TRBJ1-6; clone_size: many; d_call: TRBD1; cdr3_length: 16; v_call: TRBV7-6
cdr3_nt: TGTGCCTGGAGCGGGGGGCGGGCGAACACCGGGGAGCTGTTTTTT; cdr3_aa: CAWSGGRANTGELFF; j_call: TRBJ2-2; clone_size: many; d_call: NA; cdr3_length: 15; v_call: TRBV30
cdr3_nt: TGCAGCGTTGAAGATCATCGGGGGGGGATCTACGAGCAGTACTTC; cdr3_aa: CSVEDHRGGIYEQYF; j_call: TRBJ2-7; clone_size: few; d_call: TRBD2; cdr3_length: 15; v_call: TRBV29-1
cdr3_nt: TGTGCCAGTTGCACAAGCAATCAGCCCCAGCATTTT; cdr3_aa: CASCTSNQPQHF; j_call: TRBJ1-5; clone_size: many; d_call: NA; cdr3_length: 12; v_call: TRBV6-1
cdr3_nt: TGTGCCAGCAGCCCTGGACAGGGGGGCAGTGGTGAAAAACTGTTTTTT; cdr3_aa: CASSPGQGGSGEKLFF; j_call: TRBJ1-4; clone_size: few; d_call: TRBD1; cdr3_length: 16; v_call: TRBV4-2
cdr3_nt: TGCAGCGCCATGGGACAGGAGTACGAGCAGTACTTC; cdr3_aa: CSAMGQEYEQYF; j_call: TRBJ2-7; clone_size: many; d_call: TRBD1; cdr3_length: 12; v_call: TRBV29-1
cdr3_nt: TGTGCCAGCAGTTTGGAGGGAATGACGTACGAGCAGTACTTC; cdr3_aa: CASSLEGMTYEQYF; j_call: TRBJ2-7; clone_size: many; d_call: NA; cdr3_length: 14; v_call: TRBV28
cdr3_nt: TGTGCCAGCAGAACGATCGGGACCTATGGAACTGAAGCTTTCTTT; cdr3_aa: CASRTIGTYGTEAFF; j_call: TRBJ1-1; clone_size: few; d_call: NA; cdr3_length: 15; v_call: TRBV7-9
cdr3_nt: TGCGCCAGCAGCCCTAGCCCGGGAGGGGTTAACACCGGGGAGCTGTTTTTT; cdr3_aa: CASSPSPGGVNTGELFF; j_call: TRBJ2-2; clone_size: once; d_call: TRBD2; cdr3_length: 17; v_call: TRBV4-1
cdr3_nt: TGTGCCACCAGCAGAGATGGGGGGACATTTCTGGATTTT; cdr3_aa: CATSRDGGTFLDF; j_call: TRBJ1-5; clone_size: many; d_call: NA; cdr3_length: 13; v_call: TRBV15
cdr3_nt: TGTGCCAGCGGGCCGGCAGGGGGTACTGAAGCTTTCTTT; cdr3_aa: CASGPAGGTEAFF; j_call: TRBJ1-1; clone_size: few; d_call: TRBD1; cdr3_length: 13; v_call: TRBV13
cdr3_nt: TGTGCCACCAGTGATGTCGACAGGGGCCACGAGCAGTACTTC; cdr3_aa: CATSDVDRGHEQYF; j_call: TRBJ2-7; clone_size: once; d_call: TRBD1; cdr3_length: 14; v_call: TRBV24-1
cdr3_nt: TGTGCCAGCAGCTTCCCCGCCCGAGAGACCCAGTACTTC; cdr3_aa: CASSFPARETQYF; j_call: TRBJ2-5; clone_size: few; d_call: NA; cdr3_length: 13; v_call: TRBV7-2